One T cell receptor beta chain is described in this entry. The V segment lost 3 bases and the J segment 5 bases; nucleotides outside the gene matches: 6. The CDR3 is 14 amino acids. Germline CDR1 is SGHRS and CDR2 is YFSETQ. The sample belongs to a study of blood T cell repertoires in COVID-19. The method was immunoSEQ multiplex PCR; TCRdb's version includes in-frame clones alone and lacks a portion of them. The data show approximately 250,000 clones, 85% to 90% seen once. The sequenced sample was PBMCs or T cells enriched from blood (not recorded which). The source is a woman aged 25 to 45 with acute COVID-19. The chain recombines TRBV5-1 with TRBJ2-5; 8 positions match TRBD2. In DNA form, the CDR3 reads TGCGCCAGCAGCTCCACTAGCGGAGCGGAGACCCAGTACTTC. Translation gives CASSSTSGAETQYF.